Each of the 10 T cell receptor beta chains below was sequenced from the same sample in a study of cytomegalovirus exposure and HLA in healthy donors. In the PCR, 60 Vbeta and 13 Jbeta primers were used. Repertoires were generated with immunoSEQ multiplex PCR, while TCRdb's copy carries only in-frame clones and drops some. Here the sample table reports around 40,000 clones. Input material: PBMCs. The receptors derive from a man aged 30-40 years in good health and CMV-seronegative.

The chain has TRBV5-4 and TRBJ2-7; D is perhaps TRBD2 (7 bases). V lost 4 bases to trimming and J lost 2 bases, with 16 bases between them. From germline, CDR1 is SGHNT and CDR2 YYREEE (reference sequence). The CDR3 runs 15 residues. The DNA of the CDR3 is TGTGCCAGCAGCGGCAGGCGGGGGCGGGCCTACGAGCAGTACTTC. Translating gives CASSGRRGRAYEQYF.

This sequence joins TRBV5-1 and TRBJ1-2; TRBD1 might be the D (6 bases). The V end lost 7 bases, the J end lost 0 bases, and 7 bases lay between the germline ends. The CDR3 has 12 residues. Germline V gene data show CDR1 as SGHRS and CDR2 as YFSETQ. As DNA, the CDR3 is TGCGCCAGCGGACAGCCTAACTATGGCTACACCTTC. It codes for CASGQPNYGYTF.

The chain uses TRBV19 and TRBJ1-2; D is possibly TRBD1 (6 bases). With 6 bases removed from V and 8 bases from J, the gap between germline ends came to 19 bases. The CDR3 has 14 amino acids. Per germline, CDR1 LNHDA and CDR2 SQIVND (reference sequence). The CDR3 spells CASSLMGHLEGYTF. The CDR3 DNA reads TGTGCCAGTAGCCTAATGGGACACCTGGAGGGCTACACCTTC.

The chain joins TRBV6-5 to TRBJ2-1, with 11 bases identical to TRBD1. Germline V CDR1 and CDR2: MNHEY, SVGAGI. V was clipped by 6 bases and J by 8 bases; unmatched bases: 6. The CDR3 loop spans 14 amino acids. The CDR3 sequence: CASRGDRGIYEQFF. CDR3 bases: TGTGCCAGCAGGGGGGACAGGGGGATCTATGAGCAGTTCTTC.

The chain combines TRBV18 with TRBJ2-7; 12 bases map to TRBD1. CDR3 length equals 19 residues. The J segment lost 5 bases and the V segment lost 3 bases, leaving 17 bases of the junction unmatched. In germline, CDR1 is KGHSH, CDR2 LQKENI. CDR3: CASSPSTGTGGRFDDEQYF. The DNA of the CDR3 is TGTGCCAGCTCACCCTCTACCGGGACAGGGGGCAGGTTCGACGACGAGCAGTACTTC.

This sequence joins TRBV6-1 and TRBJ1-1; TRBD1 is a possible D gene (5 bases). CDR1 is MNHNS and CDR2 is SASEGT in the germline V gene. Deletions cut 7 bases from V and 7 bases from J, with 13 bases between. The CDR3 totals 12 residues. The CDR3 coding sequence is TGTGCCAGCATGGGAGGGACCAGTGAAGCTTTCTTT. Its translation is CASMGGTSEAFF.

V gene TRBV5-6 combines with J gene TRBJ2-7; 7 bases are a match to TRBD2. Per the germline V gene, CDR1 is SGHDT and CDR2 is YYEEEE. The CDR3 loop spans 15 amino acids. V lost 7 bases, J lost 0 bases, and 10 bases stayed unmatched. CDR3 residues: CASSPWGGTSYEQYF. The CDR3 bases are TGTGCCAGCTCGCCCTGGGGGGGGACCTCCTACGAGCAGTACTTC.

V is TRBV5-6 and J is TRBJ1-2; D possibly corresponds to TRBD1 (6 bases). Germline V CDR1 and CDR2: SGHDT, YYEEEE. This CDR3 is built from 17 residues. The V end was cut by 0 bases, the J end by 0 bases, with 15 bases between. The CDR3, as DNA: TGTGCCAGCAGCTTGGAAGGGGGGGGAGCTCCTAACTATGGCTACACCTTC. It specifies CASSLEGGGAPNYGYTF.

The V gene is TRBV4-2, the J gene TRBJ2-7; D gene unclear. Trimming shortened V by 1 base and J by 3 bases, and 13 bases separated the two germline ends. CDR3 length: 15 residues. The germline gives CDR1 LGHNA, CDR2 YNFKEQ. This CDR3 reads CASSQGERGDYEQYF. DNA for the CDR3: TGTGCCAGCAGCCAAGGAGAGCGCGGAGACTACGAGCAGTACTTC.

The rearrangement uses TRBV7-9 and TRBJ2-7; possibly TRBD2 for D (6 bases). V was cut by 6 bases and J by 4 bases, with 19 bases left in between. The CDR3 is 15 amino acids. Germline-derived CDR1 and CDR2 are SEHNR and FQNEAQ (reference sequence). CDR3 sequence: CASRGGGRLAYEQYF. The CDR3 region has the DNA TGTGCCAGCAGAGGTGGTGGAAGGCTAGCGTACGAGCAGTACTTC. The entire variable domain, with the rest obtained from reference TRBV7-9 and TRBJ2-7, is as follows: DTGVSQNPRHKITKRGQNVTFRCDPISEHNRLYWYRQTLGQGPEFLTYFQNEAQLEKSRLLSDRFSAERPKGSFSTLEIQRTEQGDSAMYLCASRGGGRLAYEQYFGPGTRLTVT.